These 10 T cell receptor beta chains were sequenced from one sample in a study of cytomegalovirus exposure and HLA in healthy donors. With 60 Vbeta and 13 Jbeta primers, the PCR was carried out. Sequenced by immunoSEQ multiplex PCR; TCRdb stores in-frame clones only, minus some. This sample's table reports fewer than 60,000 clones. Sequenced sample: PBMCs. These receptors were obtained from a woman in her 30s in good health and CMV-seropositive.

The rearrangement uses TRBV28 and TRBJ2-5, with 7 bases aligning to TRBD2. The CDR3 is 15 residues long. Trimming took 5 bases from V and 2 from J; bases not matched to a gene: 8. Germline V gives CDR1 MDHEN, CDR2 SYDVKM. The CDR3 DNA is TGTGCCAGCAGTCCTACTAGCGTCTCACAAGAGACCCAGTACTTC. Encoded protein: CASSPTSVSQETQYF.

CDR3 coding DNA: TGTGCCAGCAGTGCTCTAGCGGGCTACGAGCAGTACTTC. It encodes CASSALAGYEQYF. The chain combines TRBV9 with TRBJ2-7; TRBD2 matches at 8 bases. The junction had 4 bases not matched to a gene; V was cut back by 5 bases and J by 3 bases. This CDR3 comprises 13 residues. Germline assignment: CDR1 SGDLS and CDR2 YYNGEE.

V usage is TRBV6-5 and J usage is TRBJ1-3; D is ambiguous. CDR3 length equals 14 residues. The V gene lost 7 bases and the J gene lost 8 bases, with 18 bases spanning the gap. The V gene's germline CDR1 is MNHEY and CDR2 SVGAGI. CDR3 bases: TGTGCCAGCACCACCCTTTCGGAGGGATACACCATATATTTT. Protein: CASTTLSEGYTIYF.

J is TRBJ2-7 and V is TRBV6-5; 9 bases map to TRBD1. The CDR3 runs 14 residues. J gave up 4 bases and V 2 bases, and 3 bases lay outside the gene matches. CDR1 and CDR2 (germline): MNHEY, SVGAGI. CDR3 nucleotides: TGTGCCAGCAGTTACGTGGGACAGGGATACGAGCAGTACTTC. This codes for CASSYVGQGYEQYF.

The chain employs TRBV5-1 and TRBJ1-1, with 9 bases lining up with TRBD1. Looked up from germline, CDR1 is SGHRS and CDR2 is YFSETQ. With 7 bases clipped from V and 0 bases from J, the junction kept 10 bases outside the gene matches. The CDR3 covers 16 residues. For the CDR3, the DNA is TGCGCCAGCCGGCCGGGACAGGGAACCATGAACACTGAAGCTTTCTTT. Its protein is CASRPGQGTMNTEAFF.

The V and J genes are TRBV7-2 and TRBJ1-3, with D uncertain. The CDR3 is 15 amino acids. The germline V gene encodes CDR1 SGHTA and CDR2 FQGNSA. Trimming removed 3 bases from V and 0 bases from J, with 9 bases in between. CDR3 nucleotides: TGTGCCAGCAGCTTGGTAGCCGCCTCTGGAAACACCATATATTTT. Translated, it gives CASSLVAASGNTIYF.

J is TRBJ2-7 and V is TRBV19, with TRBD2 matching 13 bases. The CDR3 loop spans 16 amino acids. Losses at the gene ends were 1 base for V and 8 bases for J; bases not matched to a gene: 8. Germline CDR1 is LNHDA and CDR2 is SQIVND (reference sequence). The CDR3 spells CASSIGLAGGGQKQYF. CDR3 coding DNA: TGTGCCAGTAGTATAGGACTAGCGGGAGGAGGTCAGAAGCAGTACTTC.

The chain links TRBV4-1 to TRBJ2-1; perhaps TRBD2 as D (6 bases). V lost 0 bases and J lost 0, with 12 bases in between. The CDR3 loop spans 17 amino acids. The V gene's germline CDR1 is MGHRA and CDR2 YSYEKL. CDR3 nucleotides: TGCGCCAGCAGCCAAGAATTACTAGCAGGCTCCTACAATGAGCAGTTCTTC. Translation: CASSQELLAGSYNEQFF.

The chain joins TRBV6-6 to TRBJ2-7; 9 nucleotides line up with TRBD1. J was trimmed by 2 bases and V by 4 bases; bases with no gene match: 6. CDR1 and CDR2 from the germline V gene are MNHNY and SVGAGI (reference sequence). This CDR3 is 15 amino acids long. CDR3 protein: CASSWEGQGAYEQYF. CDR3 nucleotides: TGTGCCAGCAGTTGGGAGGGACAGGGCGCCTACGAGCAGTACTTC.

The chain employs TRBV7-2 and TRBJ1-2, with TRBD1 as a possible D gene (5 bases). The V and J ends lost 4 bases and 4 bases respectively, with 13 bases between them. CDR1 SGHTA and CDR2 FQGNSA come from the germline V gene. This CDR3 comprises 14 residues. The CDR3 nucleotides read TGTGCCAGCAGCTCGCTCGGGGGACCCTATGGCTACACCTTC. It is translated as CASSSLGGPYGYTF.